These T cell receptor beta chains were read from a single sample in a study of T cells in Graves' hyperthyroidism and ophthalmopathy. Each CDR3 protein is one row after TCRdb ran MiXCR on the multiplex PCR reads. The sample includes around 690,000 distinct CDR3 sequences, around 15% of them seen just once. Source material: blood. These receptors were obtained from a man aged 50-60 years with Graves' hyperthyroidism. Both conserved end residues are trimmed from each CDR3. Fields, in order: V gene, J gene, CDR3 protein.

V gene: TRBV2; J gene: TRBJ2-1; CDR3 protein: ASSERGLSSYNEQF
V gene: TRBV3-1; J gene: TRBJ2-7; CDR3 protein: ASSQGLAGLYEQY
V gene: TRBV10-3; J gene: TRBJ2-3; CDR3 protein: AISGGRGTDTQY
V gene: TRBV7-9; J gene: TRBJ2-7; CDR3 protein: ASNPTSGYEQY
V gene: TRBV28; J gene: TRBJ2-5; CDR3 protein: ASSLGSGSLYGGETQY
V gene: TRBV27; J gene: TRBJ1-4; CDR3 protein: ASSAGFRLEKLF
V gene: TRBV11-2; J gene: TRBJ2-1; CDR3 protein: ASSLERANEQF
V gene: TRBV6-2/TRBV6-3; J gene: TRBJ2-1; CDR3 protein: ASSYSTREFPYNEQF
V gene: TRBV12-5; J gene: TRBJ2-1; CDR3 protein: ASAVSSYNEQF
V gene: TRBV19; J gene: TRBJ2-5; CDR3 protein: ASREGSGRGETQY
V gene: TRBV7-2; J gene: TRBJ2-1; CDR3 protein: ASSLARETYNEQF
V gene: TRBV28; J gene: TRBJ2-7; CDR3 protein: ASSFWSTTSYEQY
V gene: TRBV30; J gene: TRBJ2-2; CDR3 protein: AWIQGRGYGELF
V gene: TRBV12-3/TRBV12-4; J gene: TRBJ2-7; CDR3 protein: ASSPTWDRGYEQY